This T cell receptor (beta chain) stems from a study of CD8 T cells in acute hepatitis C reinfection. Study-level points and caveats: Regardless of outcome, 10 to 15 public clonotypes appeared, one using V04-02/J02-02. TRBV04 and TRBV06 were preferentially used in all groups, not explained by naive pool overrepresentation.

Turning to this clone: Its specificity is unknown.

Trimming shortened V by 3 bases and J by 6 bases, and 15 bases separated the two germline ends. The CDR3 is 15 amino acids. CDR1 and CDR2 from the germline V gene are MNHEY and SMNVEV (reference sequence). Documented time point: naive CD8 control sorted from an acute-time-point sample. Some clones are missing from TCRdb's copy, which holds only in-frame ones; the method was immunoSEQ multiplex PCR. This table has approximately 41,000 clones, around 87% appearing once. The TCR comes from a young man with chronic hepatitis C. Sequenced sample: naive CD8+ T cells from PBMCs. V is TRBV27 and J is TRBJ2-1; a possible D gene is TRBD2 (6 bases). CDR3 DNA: TGTGCCAGCAGTTTGGGGGGAGGAACAGTCAATGAGCAGTTCTTC. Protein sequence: CASSLGGGTVNEQFF.